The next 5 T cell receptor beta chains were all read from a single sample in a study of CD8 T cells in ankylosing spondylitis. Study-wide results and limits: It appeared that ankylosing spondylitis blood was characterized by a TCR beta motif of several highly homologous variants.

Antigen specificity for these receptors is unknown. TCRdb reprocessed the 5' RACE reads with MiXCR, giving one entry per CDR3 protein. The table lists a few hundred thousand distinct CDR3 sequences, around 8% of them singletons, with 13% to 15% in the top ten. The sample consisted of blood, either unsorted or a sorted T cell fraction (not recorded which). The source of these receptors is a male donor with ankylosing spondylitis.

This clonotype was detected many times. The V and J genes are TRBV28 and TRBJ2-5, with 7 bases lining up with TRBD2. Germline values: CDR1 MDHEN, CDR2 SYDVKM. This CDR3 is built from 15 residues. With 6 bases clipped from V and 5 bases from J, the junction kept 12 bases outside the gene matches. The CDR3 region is CASRGSAGAFETQYF. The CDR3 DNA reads TGTGCCAGCAGAGGATCTGCGGGAGCTTTTGAGACCCAGTACTTC.

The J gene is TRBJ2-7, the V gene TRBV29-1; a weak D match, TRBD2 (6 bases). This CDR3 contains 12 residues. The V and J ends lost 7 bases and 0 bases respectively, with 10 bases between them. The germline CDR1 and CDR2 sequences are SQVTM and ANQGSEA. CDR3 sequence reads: CSGGGASYEQYF. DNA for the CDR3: TGCAGCGGCGGAGGGGCCTCCTACGAGCAGTACTTC.

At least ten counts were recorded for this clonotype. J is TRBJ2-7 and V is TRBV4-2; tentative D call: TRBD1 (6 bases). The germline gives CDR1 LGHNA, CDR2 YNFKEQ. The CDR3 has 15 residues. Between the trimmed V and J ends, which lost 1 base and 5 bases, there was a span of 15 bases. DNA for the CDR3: TGTGCCAGCAGCCAAGGGACAGCACTTGGGGACGAGCAGTACTTC. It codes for CASSQGTALGDEQYF.

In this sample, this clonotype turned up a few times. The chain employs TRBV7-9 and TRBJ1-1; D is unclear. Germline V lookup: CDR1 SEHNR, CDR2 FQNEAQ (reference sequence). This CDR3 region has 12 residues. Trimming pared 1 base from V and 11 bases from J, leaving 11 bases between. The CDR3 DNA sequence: TGTGCCAGCAGCTTAGTCCCGTTGGGGGCTTTCTTT. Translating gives CASSLVPLGAFF.

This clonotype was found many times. CDR3 nucleotides: TGTGCCAGCAGTGTGGATACGCAGTATTTT. It codes for CASSVDTQYF. The chain joins TRBV2 to TRBJ2-3; D remains ambiguous. The ends were cut back, 4 bases at V and 6 bases at J, with 2 bases in the middle. The CDR3 has 10 amino acids. Germline values: CDR1 SNHLY, CDR2 FYNNEI.